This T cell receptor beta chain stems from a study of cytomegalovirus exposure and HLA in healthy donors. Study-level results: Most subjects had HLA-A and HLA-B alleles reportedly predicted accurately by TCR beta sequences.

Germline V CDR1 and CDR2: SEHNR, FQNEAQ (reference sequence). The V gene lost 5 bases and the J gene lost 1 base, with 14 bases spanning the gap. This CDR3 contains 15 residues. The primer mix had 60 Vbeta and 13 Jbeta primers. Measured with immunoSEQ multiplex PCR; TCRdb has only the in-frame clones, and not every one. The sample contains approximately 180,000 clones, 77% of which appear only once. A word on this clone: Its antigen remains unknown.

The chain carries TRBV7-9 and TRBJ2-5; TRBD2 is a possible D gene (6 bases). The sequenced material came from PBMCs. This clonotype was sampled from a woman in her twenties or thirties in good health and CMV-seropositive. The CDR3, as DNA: TGTGCCAGCAGCAAGACCCGGGGGATCCAAGAGACCCAGTACTTC. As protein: CASSKTRGIQETQYF.